Below are 22 T cell receptor beta chains sequenced from a single sample in a study of blood T cell repertoires in COVID-19. The data were produced by immunoSEQ multiplex PCR, yet TCRdb's version contains in-frame clones alone and is incomplete. The sample records hundreds of thousands of clones, around 89% being singletons. The sample comprised PBMCs or T cells enriched from blood (not recorded which). The receptors derive from a woman between 40 and 50 years old who had recovered from COVID-19.

The chain employs TRBV19 and TRBJ1-5; TRBD1 might be the D (6 bases). This CDR3 spans 13 amino acids. V lost 7 bases and J 4 bases, leaving 11 bases between the germline ends. The germline gives CDR1 LNHDA, CDR2 SQIVND (reference sequence). CDR3 protein: CASMGAGNQPQHF. The CDR3, as DNA: TGTGCCAGTATGGGGGCAGGAAATCAGCCCCAGCATTTT.

The gene calls are TRBV25-1 and TRBJ2-2, with 7 bases that match TRBD1. Germline assignment: CDR1 MGHDK and CDR2 SYGVNS. V shed 8 bases and J 1 base; nucleotides not matched to a gene: 7. The CDR3 length is 15 residues. CDR3 loop: CASGYRGGNTGELFF. Here the CDR3 DNA reads TGTGCCAGCGGATACAGGGGCGGGAACACCGGGGAGCTGTTTTTT.

Only a few counts were recorded for this clone. The V and J genes are TRBV7-2 and TRBJ1-2, with 8 nucleotides matching TRBD1. This CDR3 region has 14 residues. Germline V gene lookup returns CDR1 SGHTA and CDR2 FQGNSA. The V and J ends lost 5 bases and 1 base, in that order; junction bases with no gene match: 3. The CDR3 sequence: CASSLTGGNYGYTF. CDR3 DNA sequence: TGTGCCAGCAGCCTTACAGGGGGTAACTATGGCTACACCTTC.

This clone was detected only once. This same CDR3 is encoded by further DNA sequences in the sample. The chain uses TRBV29-1 and TRBJ1-5; a weak D match, TRBD1 (5 bases). CDR1 and CDR2 (germline): SQVTM, ANQGSEA. Between the trimmed V and J ends, which lost 3 bases and 6 bases, there was a span of 12 bases. The CDR3 length is 13 residues. CDR3 sequence: CSVEGQGGQPQHF. The CDR3 DNA reads as TGCAGCGTTGAGGGGCAGGGCGGTCAGCCCCAGCATTTT.

As regards this clone: Distinct nucleotide sequences in the sample also encode this CDR3. The chain links TRBV7-2 to TRBJ1-6, with D perhaps TRBD1 (5 bases). The germline V gene has CDR1 SGHTA and CDR2 FQGNSA. V lost 5 bases to trimming and J lost 0 bases, with 8 bases between them. This CDR3 contains 15 residues. The CDR3 DNA reads TGTGCCAGCAGCCTCCAGGGCTCCTATAATTCACCCCTCCACTTT. It encodes CASSLQGSYNSPLHF. Together with reference TRBV7-2 and TRBJ1-6, the CDR3 gives the full variable domain: GAGVSQSPSNKVTEKGKDVELRCDPISGHTALYWYRQSLGQGLEFLIYFQGNSAPDKSGLPSDRFSAERTGGSVSTLTIQRTQQEDSAVYLCASSLQGSYNSPLHFGNGTRLTVT.

This clone has only one observation. The chain is built from TRBV2 and TRBJ2-7; possible D gene TRBD1, 6 bases. CDR1 and CDR2 from the germline V gene are SNHLY and FYNNEI. The CDR3 is 15 amino acids. V gave up 6 bases and J gave up 3 bases, with 18 bases separating them. The CDR3 spells CASRRYREGDYEQYF. In DNA, the CDR3 is TGTGCCAGCAGGCGATACAGGGAAGGGGACTACGAGCAGTACTTC.

Written as DNA, the CDR3 is TGTGCCAGCAGCTCCAGGGGCTCCTACGAGCAGTACTTC. As protein: CASSSRGSYEQYF. This chain connects TRBV5-4 to TRBJ2-7, with D maybe TRBD1 (6 bases). The V and J ends lost 3 bases and 0 bases respectively, with 7 bases between them. From germline, CDR1 is SGHNT and CDR2 YYREEE (reference sequence). This CDR3 is built from 13 residues.

The CDR3 loop reads CASSSGVFYGYTF. The CDR3 DNA sequence: TGTGCCAGCAGCTCGGGGGTTTTCTATGGCTACACCTTC. The rearrangement links TRBV7-2 to TRBJ1-2, with D perhaps matching TRBD1 (5 bases). V was clipped by 4 bases and J by 4 bases, with 10 bases between them. Per the germline V gene, CDR1 is SGHTA and CDR2 is FQGNSA. This CDR3 contains 13 residues.

The J gene is TRBJ2-7, the V gene TRBV7-8; the D is unclear. This CDR3 comprises 14 residues. V was pared by 4 bases and J by 2 bases, with 12 bases between. Germline V gene data show CDR1 as SGHVS and CDR2 as FQNEAQ. The CDR3 nucleotides read TGTGCCAGCAGCTCCGAGACAAGTACCTACGAGCAGTACTTC. This encodes CASSSETSTYEQYF.

There are a few counts of this clone. The V and J genes are TRBV7-3 and TRBJ2-1; D perhaps matches TRBD2 (6 bases). The CDR3 length is 14 residues. The V and J ends lost 5 bases and 7 bases respectively, with 15 bases between them. Germline V CDR1 and CDR2: SGHTA, FQGTGA. The CDR3 here is CASSPGGRFNEQFF. CDR3 nucleotide sequence: TGTGCCAGCAGCCCAGGAGGGCGGTTTAATGAGCAGTTCTTC. The full variable domain, rest sourced from reference TRBV7-3 and TRBJ2-1, is GAGVSQTPSNKVTEKGKYVELRCDPISGHTALYWYRQSLGQGPEFLIYFQGTGAADDSGLPNDRFFAVRPEGSVSTLKIQRTERGDSAVYLCASSPGGRFNEQFFGPGTRLTVL.

This clone was seen only once. The V and J genes are TRBV19 and TRBJ2-5; 9 positions match TRBD2. The ends lost 5 bases at V and 1 base at J; junction bases unmatched: 11. CDR1 LNHDA and CDR2 SQIVND come from the germline V gene (reference sequence). The CDR3 consists of 17 residues. This CDR3 is CASSAPGLASSQETQYF. The DNA of the CDR3 is TGTGCCAGTAGTGCCCCGGGACTAGCATCGTCCCAAGAGACCCAGTACTTC.

V usage is TRBV24-1 and J usage is TRBJ2-3; 10 nucleotides align to TRBD1. From germline, CDR1 is KGHDR and CDR2 SFDVKD. Trimming cost V 6 bases and J 6 bases; bases outside gene matches: 5. This CDR3 spans 14 amino acids. The CDR3, as DNA: TGTGCCACCAGTCCGGGACAGGGGTTGGATACGCAGTATTTT. It is translated as CATSPGQGLDTQYF.

This clone was recorded only once. This chain joins TRBV9 and TRBJ1-6, with 7 nucleotides matching TRBD1. Germline V gives CDR1 SGDLS, CDR2 YYNGEE. The CDR3 extends over 18 amino acids. J gave up 7 bases and V 0 bases, and 13 bases lay outside the gene matches. CDR3 in amino acids: CASSVGGTASPGNSPLHF. As DNA, the CDR3 is TGTGCCAGCAGCGTAGGTGGGACAGCCAGTCCGGGGAATTCACCCCTCCACTTT.

This chain connects TRBV5-6 to TRBJ2-1; weak D call: TRBD2 (5 bases). V was pared by 0 bases and J by 16 bases, with 26 bases between. Germline CDR1 is SGHDT and CDR2 is YYEEEE. The CDR3 covers 16 residues. CDR3 loop: CASSLAGDTLTSEAFF. The CDR3 DNA reads as TGTGCCAGCAGCTTGGCCGGTGACACCCTCACTAGTGAGGCTTTCTTC.

The chain carries TRBV7-2 and TRBJ2-2; no clear D gene. This CDR3 contains 14 residues. Germline CDR1 SGHTA, CDR2 FQGNSA. The germline V and J ends were trimmed by 1 base and 6 bases, with 9 bases remaining between them. The CDR3 DNA is TGTGCCAGCAGCTTAGTGTCTAGTGCCGGGGAGCTGTTTTTT. This translates into CASSLVSSAGELFF.

The J gene is TRBJ1-5, the V gene TRBV28; D is unclear. The germline CDR1 and CDR2 sequences are MDHEN and SYDVKM. This CDR3 is 13 amino acids long. The V end was cut by 5 bases, the J end by 3 bases, with 8 bases between. CDR3 in DNA: TGTGCCAGCAGTACAGCCCTCAATCAGCCCCAGCATTTT. Protein sequence: CASSTALNQPQHF.

J is TRBJ2-7 and V is TRBV30, with D perhaps being TRBD1 or TRBD2 (5 bases each). Trimming shortened V by 5 bases and J by 2 bases, and 19 bases separated the two germline ends. The CDR3 extends over 15 amino acids. Per the germline V gene, CDR1 is GTSNPN and CDR2 is SVGIG (reference sequence). The CDR3 nucleotides are TGTGCCTGGGAGGGTATAAGGGGTTCCCCCTACGAGCAGTACTTC. Translated: CAWEGIRGSPYEQYF.

This sequence joins TRBV7-2 and TRBJ1-4; a possible D gene is TRBD1 (6 bases). The CDR3 spans 16 residues. Germline CDR1 and CDR2: SGHTA and FQGNSA. Trimming stripped 2 bases from V and 7 bases from J, with 17 bases between. CDR3 sequence (DNA): TGTGCCAGCAGCTTACAGGGGTTCCGTTCTGGTGAAAAACTGTTTTTT. As protein: CASSLQGFRSGEKLFF.

The chain couples TRBV7-3 to TRBJ2-3; TRBD2 aligns across 9 bases. The CDR3 extends over 15 amino acids. Germline V gives CDR1 SGHTA, CDR2 FQGTGA. The trim removed 2 bases at V and 3 bases at J, leaving 3 bases unmatched. The CDR3: CASSLGGRDTDTQYF. The CDR3 bases are TGTGCCAGCAGCTTAGGCGGGAGGGATACAGATACGCAGTATTTT.

The chain carries TRBV19 and TRBJ2-1, with D maybe TRBD1 (6 bases). In germline, CDR1 is LNHDA, CDR2 SQIVND (reference sequence). V was shortened by 3 bases and J by 8 bases, with 8 bases between the two germline ends. The CDR3 sequence is 12 residues long. The CDR3 bases are TGTGCCAGTAGTATTCGACAGGATGAGCAGTTCTTC. This codes for CASSIRQDEQFF.

This chain uses TRBV2 with TRBJ1-5; D remains ambiguous. The germline gives CDR1 SNHLY, CDR2 FYNNEI. The CDR3 spans 15 residues. Trimming removed 6 bases at V and 7 bases at J, with 19 bases between. In DNA form, the CDR3 reads TGTGCCAGCAGACTAACAGCGGGAAAAGACCAGCCCCAGCATTTT. It is translated as CASRLTAGKDQPQHF. The variable domain in full, with the rest retrieved from reference TRBV2 and TRBJ1-5, is EPEVTQTPSHQVTQMGQEVILRCVPISNHLYFYWYRQILGQKVEFLVSFYNNEISEKSEIFDDQFSVERPDGSNFTLKIRSTKLEDSAMYFCASRLTAGKDQPQHFGDGTRLSIL.

The J gene is TRBJ2-4, the V gene TRBV5-5; tentative D call: TRBD1 (5 bases). The CDR3 has 14 residues. Between the trimmed V and J ends, which lost 4 bases and 6 bases, there was a span of 14 bases. CDR1 and CDR2 (germline): SGHKS, YYEKEE (reference sequence). CDR3 amino acids: CASSTVRVTNIQYF. The CDR3 DNA is TGTGCCAGCAGCACCGTCAGGGTTACAAACATTCAGTACTTC.